The clone carrying this T cell receptor (beta chain) was seen only a few times. Its specificity is unknown. For TCRbeta, the library was prepared with unique molecular identifiers. TCRdb passed the PCR reads through MiXCR, listing each CDR3 protein once. The data show about 830,000 distinct CDR3 sequences, with roughly 16% seen just once and about 4.6% held by the top ten. The data belong to a study of T-cell reconstitution after alpha-beta-depleted transplantation in children. Findings and caveats of the study: The study traced high day-60 TCRbeta diversity in some patients to surviving recipient T cells and thymic progenitors. From newly produced T cells came most of the T-cell counts and diversity one year after transplant. Expanded clones from the graft, numbering several hundred, reportedly supplied alpha-beta T cells about two months after transplant.

After removal of 4 bases from V and 1 base from J, the junction contained 4 bases not matched to a gene. The CDR3 covers 15 residues. This TCR derives from a male patient aged 5 to 17 who had a stem cell transplant for acute lymphoblastic leukemia, so the T cells may come from the graft donor. The input for sequencing was PBMCs, mostly from graft donor cells, taken 360 days after TCRalphabeta/CD19-depleted stem cell transplant. The chain is built from TRBV12-3 or TRBV12-4 and TRBJ1-1, with 9 bases that match TRBD1. In nucleotides, the CDR3 is TGTGCCAGCAGTTCCTCGGGACAGGGGAACACTGAAGCTTTCTTT. This gives the protein CASSSSGQGNTEAFF.